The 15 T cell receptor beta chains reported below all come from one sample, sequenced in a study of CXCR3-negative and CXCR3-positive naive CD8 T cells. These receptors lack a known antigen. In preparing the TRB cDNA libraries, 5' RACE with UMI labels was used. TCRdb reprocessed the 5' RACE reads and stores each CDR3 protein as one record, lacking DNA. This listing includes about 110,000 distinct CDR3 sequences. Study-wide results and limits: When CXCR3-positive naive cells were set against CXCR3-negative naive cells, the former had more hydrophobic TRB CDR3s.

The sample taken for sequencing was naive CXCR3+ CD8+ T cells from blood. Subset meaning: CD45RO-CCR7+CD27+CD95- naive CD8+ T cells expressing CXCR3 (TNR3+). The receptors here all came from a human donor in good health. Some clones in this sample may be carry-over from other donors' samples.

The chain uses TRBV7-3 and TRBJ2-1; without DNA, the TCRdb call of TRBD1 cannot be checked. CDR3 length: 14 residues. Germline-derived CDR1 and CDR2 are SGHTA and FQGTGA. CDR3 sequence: CASSSLGGYNEQFF.

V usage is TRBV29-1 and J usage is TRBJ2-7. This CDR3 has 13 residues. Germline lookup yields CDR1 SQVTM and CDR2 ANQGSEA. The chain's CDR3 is CSVEDGMKYEQYF.

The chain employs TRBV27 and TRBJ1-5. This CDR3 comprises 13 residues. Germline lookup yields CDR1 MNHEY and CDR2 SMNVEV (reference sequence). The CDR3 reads CASSLTTGEPQHF.

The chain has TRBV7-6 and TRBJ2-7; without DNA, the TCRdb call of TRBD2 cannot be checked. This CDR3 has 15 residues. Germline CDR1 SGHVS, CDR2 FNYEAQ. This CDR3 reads CASSSEGAGTYEQYF.

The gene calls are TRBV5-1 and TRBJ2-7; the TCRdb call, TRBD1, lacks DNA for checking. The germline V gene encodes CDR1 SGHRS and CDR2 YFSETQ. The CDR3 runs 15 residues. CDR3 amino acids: CASSLSGQGIYEQYF. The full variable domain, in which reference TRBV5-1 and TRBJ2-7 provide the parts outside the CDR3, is KAGVTQTPRYLIKTRGQQVTLSCSPISGHRSVSWYQQTPGQGLQFLFEYFSETQRNKGNFPGRFSGRQFSNSRSEMNVSTLELGDSALYLCASSLSGQGIYEQYFGPGTRLTVT.

CDR3 amino acids: CASSPPDRAPYEQYF. V and J are TRBV5-6 and TRBJ2-7; TCRdb proposes TRBD2, but this gene call is untestable without DNA. CDR3 size: 15 residues. Germline CDR1 SGHDT, CDR2 YYEEEE.

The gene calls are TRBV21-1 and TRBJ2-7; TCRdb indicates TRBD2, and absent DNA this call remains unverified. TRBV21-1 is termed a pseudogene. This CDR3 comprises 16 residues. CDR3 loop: CASSKFGTSGGYEQYF.

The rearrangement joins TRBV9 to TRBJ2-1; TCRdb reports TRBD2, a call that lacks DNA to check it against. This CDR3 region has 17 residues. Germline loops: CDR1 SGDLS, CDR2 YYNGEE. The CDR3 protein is CASSVAGRESSYNEQFF.

CDR3: CSARPRTGGNYGYTF. The chain employs TRBV20-1 and TRBJ1-2; TCRdb proposes TRBD1, but this gene call is untestable without DNA. The CDR3 is 15 residues long. From germline, CDR1 is DFQATT and CDR2 SNEGSKA (reference sequence).

The CDR3 spells CASSRTSGLSYNEQFF. V usage is TRBV12-3 or TRBV12-4 and J usage is TRBJ2-1; TCRdb outputs TRBD2, but without DNA this stays unchecked. The CDR3 is made up of 16 amino acids.

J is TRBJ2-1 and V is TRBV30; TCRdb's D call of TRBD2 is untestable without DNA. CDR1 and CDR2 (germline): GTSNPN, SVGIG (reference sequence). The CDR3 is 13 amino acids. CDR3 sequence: CAWSDTSGYPAFF.

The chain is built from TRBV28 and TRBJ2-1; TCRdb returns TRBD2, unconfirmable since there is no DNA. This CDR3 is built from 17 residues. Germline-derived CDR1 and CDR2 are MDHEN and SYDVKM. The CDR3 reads CASSTRQPSSSYNEQFF.

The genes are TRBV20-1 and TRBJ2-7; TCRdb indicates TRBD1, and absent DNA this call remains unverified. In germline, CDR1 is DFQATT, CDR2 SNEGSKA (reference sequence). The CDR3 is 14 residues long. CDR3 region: CSAPLQPGSYEQYF.

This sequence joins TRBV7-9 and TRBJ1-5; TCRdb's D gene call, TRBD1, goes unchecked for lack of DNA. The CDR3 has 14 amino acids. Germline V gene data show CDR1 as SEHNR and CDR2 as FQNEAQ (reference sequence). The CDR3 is CASSLGQPNQPQHF.

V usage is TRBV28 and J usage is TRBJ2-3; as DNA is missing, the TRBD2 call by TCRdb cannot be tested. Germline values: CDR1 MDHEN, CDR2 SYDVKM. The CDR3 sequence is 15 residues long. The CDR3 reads CASSLTAVGTDTQYF.